This TCR beta chain is from a study of shared clonotypes between healthy human individuals (dated by TCRdb to the early 2020s). Study-wide context: A few men and two women, aged 18 to 49 years, made up the cohort. For each donor, CD4 naive and CD4 memory were each given three plates, CD8 naive was given two plates, and CD8 memory was given one plate. Each donor's leukapheresis produced roughly between roughly 0.94 and 9.5 billion PBMCs. Blood TCR repertoires of about 5 healthy adults were deeply sequenced to estimate repertoire size and the extent of clonotype sharing between individuals. To increase sequencing depth and limit assay-specific biases, TCR repertoire library preparation and sequencing were carried out by different laboratories using diverse techniques. General findings and caveats noted by the study authors: Because the study included only a small number of donors, the genetic and exposure-history diversity represented was limited. Naive subsets generally had larger estimated clonotype richness than memory subsets. Sampling was restricted to blood, and TCR repertoires in tissues likely differ from the TCR repertoires found in blood. Rarefaction of sorted-subset datasets indicated incomplete sequencing despite the large sequencing depth. Pairwise subsampling led to the expectation that sequencing depth would affect the degree of clonotype sharing among donors. Clonotypes shared by all four sorted-subset donors showed higher generation probabilities than non-shared clonotypes. Sharing across several donors was observed for roughly 5% of naive CD4, over 3% of naive CD8, 2% to 2.5% of memory CD4, and roughly 0.4% of memory CD8 clonotypes.

With respect to this clone: Which antigen it targets is not known. Nothing much larger sits one base from this clone, and base qualities are not available.

CD8 naive samples were CD45RO-negative cells positively selected for CCR7, giving a CD45RA+CCR7+ population that excluded TemRA cells. The donors were healthy, HIV-negative adults who had no recently reported acute infections or vaccinations. Every donor was a Caucasian adult living in Nashville, Tennessee, USA. After blood collection by leukapheresis, PBMCs were isolated using Ficoll-Histopaque density gradient centrifugation and then cryopreserved in the vapor phase of liquid nitrogen. Purity and quantity of every magnetically sorted T cell population were checked by analytical flow cytometry. Genomic DNA was isolated from every sorted fraction and measured by UV absorbance on a Nanodrop 2000c. Using the deep immunoSEQ assay, multiplex PCR amplified TCR CDR3 regions from genomic DNA. Genomic DNA extracted from each cell subset was distributed evenly over all wells of several immunoSEQ 96-well plates, and each plate served as one replicate. For sorted subsets, roughly 0.2 ug genomic DNA, equal to 25,000 to 35,000 T cell genomes, was loaded into each replicate PCR. The purified libraries were quantified using a Qubit 3.0 fluorometer, sized with a Bioanalyzer 2100, and then quantified again using the KAPA Library Quantification kit. Every immunoSEQ 96-well plate was sequenced on a separate single-read 150-cycle Illumina NextSeq 550 flow cell. From the authors' description of their analysis: Because the immunoSEQ output included only junctional sequences and no quality scores, the filtering could not be the same as the filtering used for full-length reads. Sequences were annotated with PyIR, a Python wrapper for IgBLAST v1.9, using IMGT germline references to assign V/J genes and CDR3. Any read was removed if the V/J assignment was weak (E-value above 1e-6), the CDR3 was missing, or the read contained stop codons, out-of-frame junctions, or ambiguous translated residues. V3J clonotypes were defined by identical inferred V gene, J gene, and CDR3 amino acid sequence. The percentage overlap between two repertoires was calculated by dividing the number of shared unique clonotypes by the size of the smaller repertoire. Repertoire richness was assessed with RTK rarefaction, the Chao1 estimator, and Recon v2.1 estimates of unobserved clonotypes. Generation probabilities were computed with OLGA for all TCRbeta clonotypes obtained by the gDNA method from a handful of donors. The clones in this table, taken by TCRdb from immuneACCESS, are in-frame only. Not every clone is retained; where verified, under half of the shortfall comes from an unresolved V gene, and the cause of the rest is unknown. The V and J calls and clone size are taken from that table; D and trimming were inferred from the DNA. For this sample there are about 1,900,000 clones; 85% to 95% appear just once. Roughly 1.2% of the sample belongs to the ten largest clones.

From cysteine to phenylalanine, the CDR3 is 12 amino acids long. Only the CDR3 portion is preserved as DNA: 36 bases, with reading frame beginning at the first base. Trimming removed 1 base from V and 8 bases from J, leaving 8 bases between the germline ends. CDR1 is given as LGHNT and CDR2 as FRNRAP, both from the germline V gene. The sample consisted of naive CD8+ T cells sorted from blood. The intended sense of this specimen's cell subset or site label: CD45RA+CCR7+. The chain is made from TRBV12-5 and TRBJ1-2, with no D gene named confidently. The TCR comes from a man aged 18 to 29 in good health. The sequenced DNA is TGTGCTAGTGGTTTGGGGGCTAACGGCTACACCTTC. The resulting protein is CASGLGANGYTF.